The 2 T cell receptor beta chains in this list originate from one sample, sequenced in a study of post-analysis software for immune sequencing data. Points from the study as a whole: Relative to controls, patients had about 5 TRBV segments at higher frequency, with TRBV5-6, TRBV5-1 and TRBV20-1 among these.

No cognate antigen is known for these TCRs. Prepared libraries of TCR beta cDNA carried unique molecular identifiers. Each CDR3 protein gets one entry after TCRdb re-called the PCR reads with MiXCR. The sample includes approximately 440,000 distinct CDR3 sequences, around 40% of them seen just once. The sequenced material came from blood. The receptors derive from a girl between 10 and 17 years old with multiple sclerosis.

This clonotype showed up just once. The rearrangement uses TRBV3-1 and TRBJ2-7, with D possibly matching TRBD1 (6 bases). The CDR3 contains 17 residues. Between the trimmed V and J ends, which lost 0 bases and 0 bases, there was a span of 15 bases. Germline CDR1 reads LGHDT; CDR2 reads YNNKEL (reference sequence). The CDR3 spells CASSQDLGDMTSYEQYF. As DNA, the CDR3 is TGTGCCAGCAGCCAAGATCTGGGGGACATGACCTCCTACGAGCAGTACTTC.

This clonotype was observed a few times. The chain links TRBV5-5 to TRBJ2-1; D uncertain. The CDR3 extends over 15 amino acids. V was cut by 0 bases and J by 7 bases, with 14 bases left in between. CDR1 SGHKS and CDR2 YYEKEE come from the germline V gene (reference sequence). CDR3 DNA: TGTGCCAGCAGCTTGGTTACTATCGTCCTGAATGAGCAGTTCTTC. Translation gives CASSLVTIVLNEQFF. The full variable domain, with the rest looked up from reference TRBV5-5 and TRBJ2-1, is DAGVTQSPTHLIKTRGQQVTLRCSPISGHKSVSWYQQVLGQGPQFIFQYYEKEERGRGNFPDRFSARQFPNYSSELNVNALLLGDSALYLCASSLVTIVLNEQFFGPGTRLTVL.